The clone carrying this TCR beta chain was picked up many times. Its antigen is as yet unknown. This sample is part of a study of T cells in Graves' hyperthyroidism and ophthalmopathy. After removal of 1 base from V and 8 bases from J, the junction contained 9 bases not matched to a gene. The CDR3 length is 15 residues. Germline V gene data show CDR1 as LGHDT and CDR2 as YNNKEL (reference sequence). Findings and limits, study-wide: Blood also contained most expanded thyroid clonotypes above 0.001.

TCR beta CDR3 regions were amplified from RNA. With the HTBI primer set, the TCR CDR3 went through a first round of RT-PCR. In TCRdb, the multiplex PCR reads were re-called with MiXCR into one record per CDR3 protein. The sample contains about 420,000 distinct CDR3 sequences, approximately 14% of which appear only once. The clonotype originates from a woman under 30 with Graves' hyperthyroidism. Sequenced input: blood. The J gene is TRBJ1-2, the V gene TRBV3-1, with 8 bases lining up with TRBD1. The CDR3 loop reads CASSQGGQVYRGYTF. In DNA form, the CDR3 reads TGTGCCAGCAGCCAAGGGGGACAGGTCTACAGGGGCTACACCTTC.